The T cell receptor (beta chain) described here comes from a study of blood T cell repertoires in COVID-19. Study-level background: The study drew acute and convalescent COVID-19 samples from the United States, Italy and Spain. T cells, B-cell-depleted T cells, or PBMCs provided the cDNA or gDNA that served as material.

Sequencing was performed with immunoSEQ multiplex PCR; in TCRdb, only in-frame clones are kept and a portion is missing. The sample gives just under 90,000 clones, more than 70% of which show up once; 2.9% is in the top ten. Trimming shortened V by 4 bases and J by 0 bases, and 15 bases separated the two germline ends. Germline CDR1 is SGHTS and CDR2 is YDEGEE. CDR3 length: 16 amino acids. The genes are TRBV5-8 and TRBJ2-3; the D gene is possibly TRBD1 (6 bases). This TCR was sampled from a woman over 75 with acute or convalescent COVID-19. The source material was peripheral blood. In nucleotides, the CDR3 is TGTGCCAGCAGCCCAGGTACAGGGATAAGCACAGATACGCAGTATTTT. As protein: CASSPGTGISTDTQYF.